Below, 11 T cell receptor beta chains from the same sample are listed, as sequenced in a study of shared clonotypes between healthy human individuals. Assay: immunoSEQ multiplex PCR; the TCRdb copy retains only in-frame clones and omits some. In the table there are 950,000 to 1,200,000 clones, approximately 80% of which are singletons. The sequenced sample consisted of memory CD4+ T cells from PBMCs. The subset was: CD45RA-negative fraction. The receptors were sampled from a man younger than 35 in good health. Some clones in this sample may be carry-over from other donors' samples.

This chain uses TRBV6-6 with TRBJ1-2; 8 positions agree with TRBD1. Unmatched junction bases numbered 4, after V lost 0 bases and J lost 4 bases. The CDR3 sequence is 15 residues long. Germline CDR1 is MNHNY and CDR2 is SVGAGI (reference sequence). CDR3 DNA sequence: TGTGCCAGCAGTTACTCGGACAGGGCCTCCTATGGCTACACCTTC. Translation: CASSYSDRASYGYTF.

The V gene is TRBV6-6, the J gene TRBJ2-7, with TRBD2 identical over 8 bases. Trimming at V came to 10 bases and at J to 1 base, leaving 12 bases not matched to a gene. Germline CDR1 is MNHNY and CDR2 is SVGAGI (reference sequence). The CDR3 covers 15 residues. As DNA, the CDR3 is TGTGCCACAAAAGGGTCTAGCGGGCCTTCCTACGAGCAGTACTTC. This sequence encodes CATKGSSGPSYEQYF.

The chain uses TRBV6-5 and TRBJ2-1; 8 positions agree with TRBD2. Germline CDR1 reads MNHEY; CDR2 reads SVGAGI. The trim removed 2 bases at V and 7 bases at J, leaving 10 bases unmatched. The CDR3 is 16 amino acids. The CDR3 is CASSYGLAGGGNEQFF. The CDR3 nucleotides read TGTGCCAGCAGTTACGGCCTAGCGGGTGGGGGGAATGAGCAGTTCTTC.

The chain uses TRBV27 and TRBJ2-1; TRBD2 might be the D (5 bases). Germline CDR1 is MNHEY and CDR2 is SMNVEV (reference sequence). The ends were cut back, 5 bases at V and 0 bases at J, with 14 bases in the middle. This CDR3 contains 16 residues. The CDR3 DNA is TGTGCCAGCAGTCCCGCGATCGCGGGCTCCTACAATGAGCAGTTCTTC. Protein product: CASSPAIAGSYNEQFF.

The genes are TRBV5-4 and TRBJ2-3; the match to TRBD2 covers 9 bases. The CDR3 has 14 residues. From germline, CDR1 is SGHNT and CDR2 YYREEE (reference sequence). The V gene end was trimmed by 4 bases and the J gene end by 3 bases; junction bases not matched to a gene: 3. The CDR3 bases are TGTGCCAGCAGCCCAAGCGGGAGGACAGATACGCAGTATTTT. Its protein product is CASSPSGRTDTQYF. The complete variable domain, with remaining parts taken from reference TRBV5-4 and TRBJ2-3, reads ETGVTQSPTHLIKTRGQQVTLRCSSQSGHNTVSWYQQALGQGPQFIFQYYREEENGRGNFPPRFSGLQFPNYSSELNVNALELDDSALYLCASSPSGRTDTQYFGPGTRLTVL.

The chain employs TRBV11-3 and TRBJ1-5; D unresolved. Germline lookup yields CDR1 SGHNT and CDR2 YENEEA. This CDR3 has 18 amino acids. V dropped 7 bases and J dropped 6 bases, with 28 bases sitting between them. As DNA, the CDR3 is TGTGCCAGCACCCCCCGCGCCGACGCACTTCGAGCGGGTCAGCCCCAGCATTTT. It translates to CASTPRADALRAGQPQHF.

This clone came up once. The chain has TRBV29-1 and TRBJ2-7; tentative D call: TRBD2 (5 bases). Between the trimmed V and J ends, which lost 6 bases and 3 bases, there was a span of 15 bases. The CDR3 length is 13 residues. Germline V gene data show CDR1 as SQVTM and CDR2 as ANQGSEA. The CDR3 loop is CSVDELGGYEQYF. CDR3 nucleotides: TGCAGCGTAGACGAACTAGGCGGCTACGAGCAGTACTTC.

The rearrangement links TRBV6-5 to TRBJ1-4; 8 nucleotides agree with TRBD1. J gave up 8 bases and V 6 bases, and 8 bases lay outside the gene matches. CDR3 length: 14 amino acids. Germline CDR1 is MNHEY and CDR2 is SVGAGI. In DNA, the CDR3 is TGTGCCAGCAGGCGACAGGGGCTGGGGGAAAAACTGTTTTTT. Translated: CASRRQGLGEKLFF.

V usage is TRBV28 and J usage is TRBJ1-4, with a possible D match to TRBD1 (6 bases). This CDR3 comprises 17 residues. Trimming took 5 bases from V and 0 from J, leaving 16 bases between them. Germline V gives CDR1 MDHEN, CDR2 SYDVKM. CDR3 nucleotide sequence: TGTGCCAGCAGTAAACCCAGGGGCCACGCAACTAATGAAAAACTGTTTTTT. Translating it yields CASSKPRGHATNEKLFF. The complete variable domain, with remaining parts taken from reference TRBV28 and TRBJ1-4, reads DVKVTQSSRYLVKRTGEKVFLECVQDMDHENMFWYRQDPGLGLRLIYFSYDVKMKEKGDIPEGYSVSREKKERFSLILESASTNQTSMYLCASSKPRGHATNEKLFFGSGTQLSVL.

The rearrangement joins TRBV28 to TRBJ2-7, with 7 bases matching TRBD2. This CDR3 has 16 amino acids. Per germline, CDR1 MDHEN and CDR2 SYDVKM. The junction had 6 bases not matched to a gene; V was cut back by 0 bases and J by 1 base. CDR3 sequence: CASSLWASGSSYEQYF. As DNA, the CDR3 is TGTGCCAGCAGTTTATGGGCTAGCGGTTCGTCCTACGAGCAGTACTTC.

This clone showed up many times. The CDR3 DNA is TGTGCCACCAGCAGAGACCTCCCGGGCAACTATGGCTACACCTTC. It specifies CATSRDLPGNYGYTF. This chain links TRBV15 with TRBJ1-2; D remains ambiguous. Germline V lookup: CDR1 LNHNV, CDR2 YYDKDF (reference sequence). This CDR3 region has 15 residues. Deletions cut 0 bases from V and 2 bases from J, with 10 bases between.